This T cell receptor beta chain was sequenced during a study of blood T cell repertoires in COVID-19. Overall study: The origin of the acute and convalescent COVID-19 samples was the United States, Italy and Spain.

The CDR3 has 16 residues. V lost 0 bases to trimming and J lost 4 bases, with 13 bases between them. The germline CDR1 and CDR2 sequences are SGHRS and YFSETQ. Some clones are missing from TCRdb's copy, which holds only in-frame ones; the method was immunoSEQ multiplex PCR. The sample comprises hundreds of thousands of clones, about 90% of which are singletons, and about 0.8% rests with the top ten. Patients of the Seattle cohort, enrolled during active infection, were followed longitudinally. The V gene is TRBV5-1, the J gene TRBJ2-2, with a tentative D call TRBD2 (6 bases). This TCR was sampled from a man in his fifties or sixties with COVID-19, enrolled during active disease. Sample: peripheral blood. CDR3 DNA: TGCGCCAGCAGCTTGGTAAGTGGGACTGCCACCGGGGAGCTGTTTTTT. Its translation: CASSLVSGTATGELFF.